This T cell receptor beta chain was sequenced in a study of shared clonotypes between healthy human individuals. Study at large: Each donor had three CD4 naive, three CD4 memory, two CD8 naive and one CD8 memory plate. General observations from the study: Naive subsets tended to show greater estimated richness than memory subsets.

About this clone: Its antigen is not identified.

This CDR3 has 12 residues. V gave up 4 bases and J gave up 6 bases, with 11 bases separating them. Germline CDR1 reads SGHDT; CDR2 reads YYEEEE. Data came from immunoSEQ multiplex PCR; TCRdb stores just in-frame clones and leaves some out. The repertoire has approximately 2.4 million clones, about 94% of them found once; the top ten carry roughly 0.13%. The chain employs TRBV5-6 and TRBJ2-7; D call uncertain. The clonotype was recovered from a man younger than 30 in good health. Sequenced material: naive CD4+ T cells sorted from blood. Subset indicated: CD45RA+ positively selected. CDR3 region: CASSQYASEQYF. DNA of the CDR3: TGTGCCAGCAGCCAATACGCGTCCGAGCAGTACTTC.